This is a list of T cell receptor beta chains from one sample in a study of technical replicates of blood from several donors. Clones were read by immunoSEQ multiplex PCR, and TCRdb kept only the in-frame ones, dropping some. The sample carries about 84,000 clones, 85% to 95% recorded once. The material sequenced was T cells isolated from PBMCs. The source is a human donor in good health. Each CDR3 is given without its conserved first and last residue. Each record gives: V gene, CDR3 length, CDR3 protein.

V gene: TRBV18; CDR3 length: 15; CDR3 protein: ASSPTLAGVLTGELF
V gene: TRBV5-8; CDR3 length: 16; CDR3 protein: ASSIPYRGPRAGNEQY
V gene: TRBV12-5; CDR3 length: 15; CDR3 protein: ASGLVPKGQGYNEQF
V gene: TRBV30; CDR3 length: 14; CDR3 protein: AWSVGASGVQETQY
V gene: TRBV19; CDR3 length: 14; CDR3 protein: ASSTTTGVINQPQH
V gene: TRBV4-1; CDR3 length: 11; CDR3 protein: ASSPDNTYEQY
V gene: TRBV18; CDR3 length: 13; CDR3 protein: ASSPPRRTNEKLF
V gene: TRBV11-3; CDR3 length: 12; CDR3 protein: ASSLEGAVTEAF
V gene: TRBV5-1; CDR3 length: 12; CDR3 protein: ASSSPGNTGELF
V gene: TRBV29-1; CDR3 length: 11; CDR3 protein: SGLSGSYNEQF
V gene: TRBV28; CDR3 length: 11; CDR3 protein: ASSFGTVYGYT
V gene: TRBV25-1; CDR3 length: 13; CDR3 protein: ASRPGTRRNTEAF
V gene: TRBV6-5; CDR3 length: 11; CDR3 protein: ASRQGATGELF
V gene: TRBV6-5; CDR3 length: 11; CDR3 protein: ASGARLSLEQF
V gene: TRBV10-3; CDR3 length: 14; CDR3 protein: AISGGTAPAQETQY
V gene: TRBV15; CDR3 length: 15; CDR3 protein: ATSRDLGLHSYNEQF
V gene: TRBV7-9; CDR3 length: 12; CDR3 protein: ASSFLLAGGEQY
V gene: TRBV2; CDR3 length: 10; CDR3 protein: ASRTGEYEQY
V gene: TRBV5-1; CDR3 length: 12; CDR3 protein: ASGDGGGADTQY
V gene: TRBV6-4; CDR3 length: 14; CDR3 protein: ASSDSHQGVFQPQH
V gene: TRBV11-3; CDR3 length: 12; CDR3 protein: ATQGVVGGGELF
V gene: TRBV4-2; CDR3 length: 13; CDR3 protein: ASSQDQRETYEQY
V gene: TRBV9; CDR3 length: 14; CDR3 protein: ASSALEAQSTDTQY
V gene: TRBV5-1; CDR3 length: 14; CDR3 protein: ASSPGTGNLGGLAF
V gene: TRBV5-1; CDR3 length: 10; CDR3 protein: ASSGQGYEQF
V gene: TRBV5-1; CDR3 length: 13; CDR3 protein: ASSRGGRTADTQY
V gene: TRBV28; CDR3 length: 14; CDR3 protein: ASSTDTFSGANVLT
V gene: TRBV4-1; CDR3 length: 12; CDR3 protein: ASSHPTRGPGYT
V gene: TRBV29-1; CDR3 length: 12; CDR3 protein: SVGLGTSTDTQY
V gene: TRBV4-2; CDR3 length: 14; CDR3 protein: ASSQGRQGSSYEQY
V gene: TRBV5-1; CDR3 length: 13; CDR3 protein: ASSLTWTDSYEQY
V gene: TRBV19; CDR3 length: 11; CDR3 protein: ATSDMVYNEQF
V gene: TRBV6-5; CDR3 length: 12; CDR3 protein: ASSFTRGQETQY
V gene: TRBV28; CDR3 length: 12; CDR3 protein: ASSFGGGIYEQY
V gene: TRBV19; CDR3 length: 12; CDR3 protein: ASSITPPNYGYT
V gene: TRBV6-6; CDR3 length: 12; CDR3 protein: ASTRLAETDTQY
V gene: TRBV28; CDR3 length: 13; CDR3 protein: ASSSHRTGTRPQH
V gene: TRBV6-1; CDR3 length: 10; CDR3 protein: ASSRSSTEAF
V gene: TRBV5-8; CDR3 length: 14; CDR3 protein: ASSLILGRSTDTQY
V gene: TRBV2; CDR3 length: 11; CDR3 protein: ASRDRVISEQY
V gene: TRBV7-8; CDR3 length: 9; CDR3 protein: ASSLRGTQY
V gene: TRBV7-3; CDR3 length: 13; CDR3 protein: ASSLSAGGHNEQF
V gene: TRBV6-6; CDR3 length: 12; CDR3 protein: ASSPRQFNQPQH
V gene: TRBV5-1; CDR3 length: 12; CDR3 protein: ASSLAGRGETQY
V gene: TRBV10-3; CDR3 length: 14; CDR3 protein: AISGSEAGGDQPQH
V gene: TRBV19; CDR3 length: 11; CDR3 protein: ASSAGNFYGYT
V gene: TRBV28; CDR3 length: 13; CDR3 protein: ASTKGLPVIYEQY
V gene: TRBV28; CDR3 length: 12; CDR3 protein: ASSRGGDRGGYT
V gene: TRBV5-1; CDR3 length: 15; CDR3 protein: ASSLYPHVGGDQPQH
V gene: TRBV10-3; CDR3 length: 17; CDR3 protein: AISERLAALSLSYNEQF
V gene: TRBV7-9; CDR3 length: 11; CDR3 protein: ASSSYRNSPLH